Listed below are T cell receptor beta chains from one sample, sequenced in a study of tumor-infiltrating lymphocytes in primary liver carcinoma. TCRdb reprocessed the multiplex PCR reads with MiXCR, giving one entry per CDR3 protein. The sample holds 300,000 to 400,000 distinct CDR3 sequences; approximately 64% are singletons and the top ten take about 6.1%. Sequencing input: peripheral blood. The receptors were gathered from a man between 35 and 55 years old with primary liver carcinoma and hepatitis B virus infection. CDR3s include the opening cysteine and the closing phenylalanine or tryptophan. A D gene is named only where the DNA matches it firmly. Expanded clones get a size class; other rows say once, few or many, or leave the size out.

>TRBJ1-2|TRBV28|.|.
TGTGCCAGCAGTTTATACCGTCCCTATGGCTACACCTTC
CASSLYRPYGYTF
>TRBJ2-7|TRBV21-1|.|.
TGTGCCAGCAGCAAAGGAAGGACTAGTACCTACGAGCAGTACTTC
CASSKGRTSTYEQYF
>TRBJ2-6|TRBV5-5|many|.
TGTGCCAGCAGCGCCAGTTCATCTGGGGCCAACGTCCTGACTTTC
CASSASSSGANVLTF
>TRBJ2-5|TRBV7-9|.|.
TGTGCCAGCAGCTTGCATCCGGAGACCCAGTACTTC
CASSLHPETQYF
>TRBJ2-3|TRBV11-2|.|TRBD1
TGTGCCAGCAGCCGCCGACCCGGAACAGGGGCACCCACAGTTACGCAGTATTTT
CASSRRPGTGAPTVTQYF
>TRBJ2-7|TRBV5-1|.|TRBD2
TGCGCCAGCAGCTTAACTAGCGGGAGTATCTACGAGGAGTACTTC
CASSLTSGSIYEEYF
>TRBJ2-2|TRBV6-2/TRBV6-3|few|.
TGTGCCAGCAGGGACCCGTGGGGGACCGGGGAGCTGTTTTTT
CASRDPWGTGELFF
>TRBJ2-1|TRBV11-2|.|.
TGCGCCAGCAGCATATATAGTAATGAGCAGTTCTTC
CASSIYSNEQFF
>TRBJ2-3|TRBV11-2|.|TRBD2
TGTGCCAGCGGCCTGGCCATCACTAGCGGGAGTCGATATACGCAGTATTTT
CASGLAITSGSRYTQYF
>TRBJ2-7|TRBV6-1|many|.
TGTGCCAGCAGCGACAGGTTGGTACTCGAGCAGTACTTC
CASSDRLVLEQYF
>TRBJ1-5|TRBV6-5|.|.
TGTGTCAGCAGGAACGGACTCCTTCAGCCCCAGCATTTT
CVSRNGLLQPQHF
>TRBJ1-5|TRBV6-6|many|.
TGTGCCAGCAGCCAATTCCCGGGGGTTGGTGATAGCAATCAGCCCCAGCATTTT
CASSQFPGVGDSNQPQHF